The 15 T cell receptor beta chains listed next were all sequenced from one sample in a study of CD4 T cells in relation to SARS-CoV-2 and coronaviruses. Before the COVID-19 pandemic, during about 2010-2019, CD4+ T cells were taken from unexposed donors. Isolation of CD4+ T cells took place after approximately 10 days in culture. No antigen is known for these receptors. Data came from immunoSEQ multiplex PCR; TCRdb stores just in-frame clones and leaves some out. The sample lists under 25,000 clones; around three quarters were seen once. The specimen was CD4+ T cells from PBMCs, cultured in vitro. These receptors were collected from a human donor in good health.

This chain connects TRBV5-1 to TRBJ1-1, with D possibly being TRBD1 (5 bases). Germline V CDR1 and CDR2: SGHRS, YFSETQ. This CDR3 spans 13 amino acids. Trimming pared 4 bases from V and 5 bases from J, leaving 12 bases between. CDR3 residues: CASSGTLATEAFF. DNA of the CDR3: TGCGCCAGCAGCGGGACCTTGGCGACTGAAGCTTTCTTT.

The chain combines TRBV5-1 with TRBJ2-1; weak D call: TRBD2 (5 bases). CDR3 length: 14 residues. With 0 bases removed from V and 12 bases from J, the gap between germline ends came to 16 bases. Germline CDR1 SGHRS, CDR2 YFSETQ. The CDR3 DNA follows: TGCGCCAGCAGCTTGGAACTAGTGACCGGAGGGCAGTTCTTC. This encodes CASSLELVTGGQFF.

This clone is medium-sized by share. The chain recombines TRBV11-2 with TRBJ1-5, with unresolved D. CDR1 SGHAT and CDR2 FQNNGV come from the germline V gene. Trimming removed 2 bases at V and 5 bases at J, with 7 bases between. The CDR3 runs to 13 residues. CDR3 sequence: CASSLQPDQPQHF. The DNA of the CDR3 is TGTGCCAGCAGCTTACAGCCCGATCAGCCCCAGCATTTT.

The V and J genes are TRBV5-4 and TRBJ2-3, with 11 bases that match TRBD2. This CDR3 comprises 17 residues. CDR1 is SGHNT and CDR2 is YYREEE in the germline V gene (reference sequence). The trim removed 4 bases at V and 0 bases at J, leaving 7 bases unmatched. The CDR3 nucleotides read TGTGCCAGCAGCCCGAGACTAGCGGGGCCTAGCACAGATACGCAGTATTTT. This codes for CASSPRLAGPSTDTQYF.

The rearrangement links TRBV5-1 to TRBJ2-3; the D gene is possibly TRBD2 (6 bases). CDR1 is SGHRS and CDR2 is YFSETQ in the germline V gene. Trimming pared 4 bases from V and 1 base from J, leaving 19 bases between. The CDR3 sequence is 17 residues long. CDR3 DNA sequence: TGCGCCAGCAGCCCCGTAGGAACGGGAGCGGGCACAGATACGCAGTATTTT. Translated, it gives CASSPVGTGAGTDTQYF.

V is TRBV14 and J is TRBJ2-3; TRBD2 might be the D (5 bases). Germline V CDR1 and CDR2: SGHDN, FVKESK. The CDR3 is 18 amino acids. The V end lost 3 bases, the J end lost 2 bases, and 21 bases lay between the germline ends. CDR3 coding DNA: TGTGCCAGCAGCCACAATCCCCGGGGAGTGCAGAACACAGATACGCAGTATTTT. Protein product: CASSHNPRGVQNTDTQYF.

V and J are TRBV5-1 and TRBJ2-7, with 9 positions matching TRBD2. The V gene's germline CDR1 is SGHRS and CDR2 YFSETQ. Germline trimming cut 0 bases from V and 2 bases from J; bases unmatched to any gene: 6. This CDR3 is built from 16 residues. The CDR3 here is CASSLGVSGRTYEQYF. The CDR3 DNA is TGCGCCAGCAGCTTGGGGGTCAGCGGGAGGACCTACGAGCAGTACTTC.

The chain links TRBV11-2 to TRBJ2-7; 7 positions agree with TRBD2. The CDR3 is 15 amino acids. With V trimmed by 0 bases and J by 1 base, 3 bases remained unmatched. Per germline, CDR1 SGHAT and CDR2 FQNNGV. The CDR3 DNA reads TGTGCCAGCAGCTTAGAGGGGAGGGGATCCTACGAGCAGTACTTC. Its translation is CASSLEGRGSYEQYF.

The chain joins TRBV6-5 to TRBJ1-1; TRBD1 might be the D (5 bases). With 2 bases removed from V and 1 base from J, the gap between germline ends came to 5 bases. Germline values: CDR1 MNHEY, CDR2 SVGAGI. The CDR3 loop spans 13 amino acids. The CDR3 DNA reads TGTGCCAGCAGTTACGACAGGAACACTGAAGCTTTCTTT. Amino acid sequence: CASSYDRNTEAFF.

The V call is TRBV3-1 (or the pseudogene TRBV3-2), the J call TRBJ2-1; D gene uncertain. The CDR3 contains 15 residues. Germline lookup yields CDR1 LGHDT and CDR2 YNNKEL (reference sequence). Trimming removed 2 bases from V and 2 bases from J, with 10 bases in between. The CDR3 reads CASSQPTWAYNEQFF. The CDR3 DNA is TGTGCCAGCAGCCAACCGACGTGGGCCTACAATGAGCAGTTCTTC.

This chain links TRBV4-1 with TRBJ1-5, with TRBD1 matching 10 bases. The ends lost 1 base at V and 4 bases at J; junction bases unmatched: 1. Germline V gives CDR1 MGHRA, CDR2 YSYEKL. This CDR3 has 15 residues. Written as DNA, the CDR3 is TGCGCCAGCAGCCAAGTGGGACAGGGGAATCAGCCCCAGCATTTT. As protein: CASSQVGQGNQPQHF.

The chain is built from TRBV3-1 (or the pseudogene TRBV3-2) and TRBJ1-2; D is ambiguous. This CDR3 region has 13 residues. V gave up 1 base and J gave up 4 bases, with 7 bases separating them. From germline, CDR1 is LGHDT and CDR2 YNNKEL (reference sequence). CDR3 coding DNA: TGTGCCAGCAGCCAAGGTAGTCTCTATGGCTACACCTTC. Translated: CASSQGSLYGYTF.

The chain recombines TRBV5-1 with TRBJ2-2; D not certain. Germline values: CDR1 SGHRS, CDR2 YFSETQ. The CDR3 has 15 amino acids. Deletions cut 0 bases from V and 1 base from J, with 7 bases between. In DNA form, the CDR3 reads TGCGCCAGCAGCTTGGCCGGAGAGAACACCGGGGAGCTGTTTTTT. It specifies CASSLAGENTGELFF.

The chain joins TRBV6-5 to TRBJ1-5, with D unresolved. This CDR3 contains 13 residues. The V gene's germline CDR1 is MNHEY and CDR2 SVGAGI. Trimming removed 8 bases at V and 6 bases at J, with 14 bases between. The CDR3 sequence is CASLVGNGQPQHF. The CDR3 DNA is TGTGCCAGCTTGGTGGGGAACGGTCAGCCCCAGCATTTT.

The V and J genes are TRBV5-1 and TRBJ2-2; D possibly corresponds to TRBD1 (5 bases). The V and J ends lost 4 bases and 7 bases respectively, with 20 bases between them. CDR1 and CDR2 (germline): SGHRS, YFSETQ. The CDR3 sequence is 16 residues long. The CDR3 protein is CASSQNNVGPGGELFF. The CDR3 DNA reads as TGCGCCAGCAGCCAAAACAATGTGGGGCCGGGCGGGGAGCTGTTTTTT.